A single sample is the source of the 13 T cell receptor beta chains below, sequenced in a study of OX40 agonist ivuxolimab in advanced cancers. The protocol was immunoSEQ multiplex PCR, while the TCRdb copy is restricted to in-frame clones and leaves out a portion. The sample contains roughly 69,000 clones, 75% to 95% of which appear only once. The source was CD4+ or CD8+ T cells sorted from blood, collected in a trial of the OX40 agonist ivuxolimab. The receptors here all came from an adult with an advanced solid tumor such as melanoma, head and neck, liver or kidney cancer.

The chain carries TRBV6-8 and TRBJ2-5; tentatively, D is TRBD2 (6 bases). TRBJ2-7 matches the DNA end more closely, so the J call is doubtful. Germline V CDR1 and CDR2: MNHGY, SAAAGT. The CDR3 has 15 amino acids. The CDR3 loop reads CASSSPGLFSYEQYF. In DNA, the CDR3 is TGTGCCAGCAGTTCCCCCGGACTATTCTCGTACGAGCAGTACTTC.

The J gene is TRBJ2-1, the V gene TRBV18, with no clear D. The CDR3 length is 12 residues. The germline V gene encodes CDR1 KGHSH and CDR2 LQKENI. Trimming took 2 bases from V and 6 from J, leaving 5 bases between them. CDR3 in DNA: TGTGCCAGCTCACCAAGCGCCAATGAGCAGTTCTTC. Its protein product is CASSPSANEQFF.

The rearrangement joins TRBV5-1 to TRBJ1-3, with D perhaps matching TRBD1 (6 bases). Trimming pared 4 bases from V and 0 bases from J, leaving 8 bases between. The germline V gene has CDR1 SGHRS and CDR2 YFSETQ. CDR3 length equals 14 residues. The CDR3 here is CASSRDISGNTIYF. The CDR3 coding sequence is TGCGCCAGCAGCCGGGACATCTCTGGAAACACCATATATTTT. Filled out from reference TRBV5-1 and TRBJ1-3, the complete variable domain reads KAGVTQTPRYLIKTRGQQVTLSCSPISGHRSVSWYQQTPGQGLQFLFEYFSETQRNKGNFPGRFSGRQFSNSRSEMNVSTLELGDSALYLCASSRDISGNTIYFGEGSWLTVV.

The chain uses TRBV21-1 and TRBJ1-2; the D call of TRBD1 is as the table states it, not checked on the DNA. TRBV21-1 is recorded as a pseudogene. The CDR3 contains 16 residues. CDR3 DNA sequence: TGTGCCAGCAGCAAAGCGTCAGGGCAAGCTAACTATGGCTACACCTTC. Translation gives CASSKASGQANYGYTF.

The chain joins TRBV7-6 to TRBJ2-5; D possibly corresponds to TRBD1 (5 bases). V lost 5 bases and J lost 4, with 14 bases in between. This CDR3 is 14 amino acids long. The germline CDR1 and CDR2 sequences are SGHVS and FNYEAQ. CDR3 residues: CASSRRGLGETQYF. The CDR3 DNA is TGTGCCAGCAGCCGTAGGGGTTTGGGAGAGACCCAGTACTTC.

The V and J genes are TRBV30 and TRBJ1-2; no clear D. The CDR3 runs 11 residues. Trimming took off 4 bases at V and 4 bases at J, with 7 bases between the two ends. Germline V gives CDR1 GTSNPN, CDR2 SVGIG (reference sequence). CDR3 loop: CAWKTFYGYTF. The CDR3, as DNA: TGTGCCTGGAAAACGTTCTATGGCTACACCTTC.

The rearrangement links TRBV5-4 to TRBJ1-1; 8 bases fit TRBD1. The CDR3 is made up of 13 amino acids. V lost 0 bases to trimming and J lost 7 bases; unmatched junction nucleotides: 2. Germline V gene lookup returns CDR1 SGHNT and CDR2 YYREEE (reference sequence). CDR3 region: CASSLGTGYEAFF. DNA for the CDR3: TGTGCCAGCAGCTTGGGGACAGGGTATGAAGCTTTCTTT.

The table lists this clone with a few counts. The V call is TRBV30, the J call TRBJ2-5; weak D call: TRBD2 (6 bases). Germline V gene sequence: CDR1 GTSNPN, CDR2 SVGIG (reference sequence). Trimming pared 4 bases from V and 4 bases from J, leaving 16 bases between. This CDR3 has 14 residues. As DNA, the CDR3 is TGTGCCTGGACCAACACTGGAGGGGTAGAGACCCAGTACTTC. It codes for CAWTNTGGVETQYF.

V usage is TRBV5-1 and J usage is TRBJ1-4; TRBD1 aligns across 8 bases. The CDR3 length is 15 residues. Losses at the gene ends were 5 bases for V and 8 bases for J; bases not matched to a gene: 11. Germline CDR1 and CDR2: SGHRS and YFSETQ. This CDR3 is CASRRTGNGGEKLFF. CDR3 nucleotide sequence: TGCGCCAGCAGACGGACAGGGAATGGAGGCGAAAAACTGTTTTTT.

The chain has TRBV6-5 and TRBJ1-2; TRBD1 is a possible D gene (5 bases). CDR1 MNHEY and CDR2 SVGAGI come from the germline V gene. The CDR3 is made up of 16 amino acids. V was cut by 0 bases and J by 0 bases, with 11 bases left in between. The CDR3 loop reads CASSYSILTANYGYTF. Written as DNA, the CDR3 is TGTGCCAGCAGTTACTCTATCCTGACAGCTAACTATGGCTACACCTTC.

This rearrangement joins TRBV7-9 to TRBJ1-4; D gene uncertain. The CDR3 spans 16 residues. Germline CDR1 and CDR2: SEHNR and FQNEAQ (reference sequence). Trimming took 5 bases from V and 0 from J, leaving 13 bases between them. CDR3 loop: CASSPNGETTNEKLFF. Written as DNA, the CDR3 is TGTGCCAGCAGCCCAAACGGGGAGACAACTAATGAAAAACTGTTTTTT.

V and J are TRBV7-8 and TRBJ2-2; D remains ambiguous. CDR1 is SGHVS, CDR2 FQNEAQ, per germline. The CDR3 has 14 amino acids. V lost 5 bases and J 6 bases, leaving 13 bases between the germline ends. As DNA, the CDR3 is TGTGCCAGCAGCCCCGGTGACCGATCCGGGGAGCTGTTTTTT. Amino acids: CASSPGDRSGELFF.

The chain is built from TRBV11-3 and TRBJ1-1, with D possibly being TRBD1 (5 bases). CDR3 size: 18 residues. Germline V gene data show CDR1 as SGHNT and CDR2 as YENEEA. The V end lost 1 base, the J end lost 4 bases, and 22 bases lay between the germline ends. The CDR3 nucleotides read TGTGCCAGCAGCTTAGGGGCGGGGACGGAACTCATGAGCACTGAAGCTTTCTTT. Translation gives CASSLGAGTELMSTEAFF.